This T cell receptor beta chain stems from a study of radiotherapy plus CTLA-4 blockade in lung cancer. Study context: With approximately 33% of patients having disease control, objective responses were seen in roughly 19%.

Ipilimumab CTLA-4 blockade and focal radiation were given to patients with chemo-refractory metastatic non-small-cell lung cancer. General study results and limits: The authors reported that early blood T cell clone dynamics, with interferon-beta, best predicted response. Tumor-origin TCR clones grew in blood after radiotherapy plus ipilimumab.

A word on this clone: Antigen specificity is unknown.

The assay was immunoSEQ multiplex PCR, and TCRdb's table has in-frame clones only and misses some. Here the sample spans some 50,000 clones, more than 70% being singletons. V was clipped by 4 bases and J by 4 bases, with 14 bases between them. The CDR3 extends over 14 amino acids. Germline V gives CDR1 SGDLS, CDR2 YYNGEE. The receptor's source is a human donor with non-small cell lung cancer who had stable disease on radiotherapy plus ipilimumab. Sequenced material: peripheral blood, taken from a patient treated with radiotherapy plus ipilimumab. V and J are TRBV9 and TRBJ1-1; D uncertain. This CDR3 is CASSPLGLGTEAFF. CDR3 nucleotide sequence: TGTGCCAGCAGCCCCCTGGGCCTCGGCACTGAAGCTTTCTTT.